This T cell receptor (beta chain) was identified during a study of T cells in narcolepsy. Study overall: Donors had narcolepsy type 1 or type 2, or were healthy controls.

Repertoires were generated with immunoSEQ multiplex PCR, while TCRdb's copy carries only in-frame clones and drops some. The repertoire holds some 30,000 clones, with roughly 87% as singletons. Study-wide findings and caveats: Healthy controls reportedly lacked the autoreactive clonotypes serially found in patients' blood. Autoreactive HCRT-specific and TRIB2-specific clonotypes were marked in same-patient CSF-versus-blood CD4+ comparisons.

In regard to this clone: The antigen is undetermined.

The sequencing input was CD45RA- memory CD4+ T cells from PBMCs. The origin of this receptor is a human donor with narcolepsy.

Written as DNA, the CDR3 is TGTGCCAGCAGTATAGCGGGGAGGGACAATGAGCAGTTCTTC. Translation gives CASSIAGRDNEQFF. The chain couples TRBV6-1 to TRBJ2-1; 8 nucleotides line up with TRBD2. With 5 bases clipped from V and 5 bases from J, the junction kept 5 bases outside the gene matches. Germline-derived CDR1 and CDR2 are MNHNS and SASEGT. This CDR3 has 14 amino acids.